One sample yielded the 18 T cell receptor beta chains listed below, sequenced in a study of T cell clones after liver transplantation. Data came from immunoSEQ multiplex PCR; TCRdb stores just in-frame clones and leaves some out. The sample has about 15,000 clones, about 93% seen once. The specimen comprised CD8+ T cells from blood, sampled before liver transplant. These receptors all stem from a human donor who received a liver transplant.

This chain links TRBV6-1 with TRBJ2-1; D not resolved. V lost 2 bases, J lost 2 bases, and 4 bases lay in between. Germline V CDR1 and CDR2: MNHNS, SASEGT. The CDR3 is 13 amino acids. CDR3 protein: CASSELAYNEQFF. The CDR3 nucleotides read TGTGCCAGCAGTGAACTGGCCTACAATGAGCAGTTCTTC.

This chain uses TRBV9 with TRBJ2-2, with D possibly called TRBD1 or TRBD2 (5 bases each). The CDR3 is made up of 15 amino acids. Germline assignment: CDR1 SGDLS and CDR2 YYNGEE. Trimming removed 1 base at V and 3 bases at J, with 10 bases between. The CDR3 reads CASSVNGADTGELFF. CDR3 DNA sequence: TGTGCCAGCAGCGTAAACGGGGCCGACACCGGGGAGCTGTTTTTT.

The rearrangement links TRBV10-3 to TRBJ2-2, with D tentatively TRBD1 (5 bases). The CDR3 spans 14 residues. Trimming removed 6 bases from V and 5 bases from J, with 13 bases in between. Germline CDR1 is ENHRY and CDR2 is SYGVKD. This CDR3 is CAISSQGVTGELFF. CDR3 DNA sequence: TGTGCCATCAGCTCCCAAGGGGTTACCGGGGAGCTGTTTTTT.

The CDR3 DNA sequence: TGTGCCAGCAGCCGAGGAGGACACACTGAAGCTTTCTTT. Protein: CASSRGGHTEAFF. The V and J genes are TRBV11-3 and TRBJ1-1; D gene uncertain. CDR3 length equals 13 residues. V lost 5 bases, J lost 3 bases, and 10 bases lay in between. Germline CDR1 SGHNT, CDR2 YENEEA.

This chain links TRBV25-1 with TRBJ1-4, with unresolved D. Germline V gene lookup returns CDR1 MGHDK and CDR2 SYGVNS. This CDR3 comprises 15 residues. V was pared by 2 bases and J by 0 bases, with 7 bases between. In DNA, the CDR3 is TGTGCCAGCAGTGAAGAAGTCGCAACTAATGAAAAACTGTTTTTT. This translates into CASSEEVATNEKLFF.

V gene TRBV28 combines with J gene TRBJ1-5; D remains unclear. The CDR3 is 16 amino acids. The germline CDR1 and CDR2 sequences are MDHEN and SYDVKM. The V end was cut by 10 bases, the J end by 2 bases, with 21 bases between. The chain's CDR3 is CATLSPLDRGNQPQHF. DNA of the CDR3: TGTGCCACCCTTTCCCCCCTGGATAGGGGCAATCAGCCCCAGCATTTT.

This clone came up once. The CDR3 is CASSFVGPLYEQYF. The CDR3 DNA reads as TGTGCCAGCAGTTTCGTGGGCCCTCTCTACGAGCAGTACTTC. This sequence joins TRBV27 and TRBJ2-7; D not resolved. The CDR3 is 14 residues long. CDR1 is MNHEY and CDR2 is SMNVEV in the germline V gene (reference sequence). V gave up 3 bases and J gave up 3 bases, with 12 bases separating them.

The V gene is TRBV5-4, the J gene TRBJ2-1, with 8 bases identical to TRBD2. J was trimmed by 7 bases and V by 0 bases; bases with no gene match: 6. Germline V gives CDR1 SGHNT, CDR2 YYREEE (reference sequence). The CDR3 covers 15 residues. The CDR3, as DNA: TGTGCCAGCAGCTTGGGGGTAGCGGGAAAAAATGAGCAGTTCTTC. This gives the protein CASSLGVAGKNEQFF.

There are a few counts of this clone. The chain employs TRBV7-3 and TRBJ1-1; D call uncertain. This CDR3 spans 12 amino acids. Germline-derived CDR1 and CDR2 are SGHTA and FQGTGA. V was shortened by 2 bases and J by 4 bases, with 5 bases between the two germline ends. The CDR3 region has the DNA TGTGCCAGCAGCTTAGATGGCACTGAAGCTTTCTTT. Residues: CASSLDGTEAFF.

By share, this clone ranks as large. This CDR3 reads CASSETSLGRYEQYF. The CDR3 nucleotides read TGTGCCAGCAGCGAAACTAGCTTGGGCCGCTACGAGCAGTACTTC. The chain couples TRBV7-9 to TRBJ2-7; the D gene is possibly TRBD2 (6 bases). Trimming cost V 5 bases and J 3 bases, with 17 bases left between them. CDR1 is SEHNR, CDR2 FQNEAQ, per germline (reference sequence). This CDR3 region has 15 residues.

CDR3: CASSYHGQGLETQYF. The CDR3, as DNA: TGTGCCAGCAGTTACCATGGACAGGGTTTAGAGACCCAGTACTTC. This chain links TRBV6-6 with TRBJ2-5; 8 positions match TRBD1. This CDR3 has 15 residues. From germline, CDR1 is MNHNY and CDR2 SVGAGI (reference sequence). With V trimmed by 2 bases and J by 4 bases, 6 bases remained unmatched.

This rearrangement joins TRBV4-1 to TRBJ2-7, with D possibly being TRBD2 (5 bases). V was pared by 1 base and J by 0 bases, with 19 bases between. Germline CDR1 MGHRA, CDR2 YSYEKL. This CDR3 is built from 18 residues. In DNA, the CDR3 is TGCGCCAGCAGCCAAGGTCGCATTTGGAATCGGGGCTCCTACGAGCAGTACTTC. It yields the protein CASSQGRIWNRGSYEQYF.

This clone is termed medium-sized (0.01 to 0.1%). In the same sample, other DNA sequences code for this CDR3. The chain combines TRBV7-3 with TRBJ2-1; D may be TRBD1 (5 bases). CDR3 length equals 14 residues. From germline, CDR1 is SGHTA and CDR2 FQGTGA. V was shortened by 4 bases and J by 8 bases, with 15 bases between the two germline ends. CDR3 DNA sequence: TGTGCCAGCAGCTGGGGTCAGGGTCAGGATGAGCAGTTCTTC. As protein: CASSWGQGQDEQFF.

This clone appeared once. V gene TRBV28 combines with J gene TRBJ1-1; no reliable D call. The germline V and J ends were trimmed by 11 bases and 6 bases, with 16 bases remaining between them. The CDR3 sequence is 12 residues long. Germline lookup yields CDR1 MDHEN and CDR2 SYDVKM. DNA of the CDR3: TGTGCCTACGTGTGGGAAAACCCTGAAGCTTTCTTT. Translated, it gives CAYVWENPEAFF.

The V call is TRBV10-2, the J call TRBJ2-7, with D perhaps TRBD2 (6 bases). Germline values: CDR1 WSHSY, CDR2 SAAADI. This CDR3 spans 15 amino acids. The V and J ends lost 5 bases and 0 bases respectively, with 14 bases between them. Here the CDR3 reads CASSQPGLNSYEQYF. CDR3 sequence (DNA): TGCGCCAGCAGTCAACCGGGACTGAACTCCTACGAGCAGTACTTC.

The rearrangement joins TRBV30 to TRBJ1-4, with D maybe TRBD1 (5 bases). The germline V gene has CDR1 GTSNPN and CDR2 SVGIG (reference sequence). This CDR3 spans 13 amino acids. With 1 base removed from V and 5 bases from J, the gap between germline ends came to 8 bases. CDR3: CAWSEGLNEKLFF. For the CDR3, the DNA is TGTGCCTGGAGTGAGGGGTTGAATGAAAAACTGTTTTTT.

J is TRBJ2-7 and V is TRBV4-3; D gene unclear. V was trimmed by 3 bases and J by 2 bases, leaving 14 bases between them. This CDR3 spans 15 amino acids. The germline V gene encodes CDR1 LGHNA and CDR2 YSLEER. The CDR3 loop is CASSQHRVVTYEQYF. The CDR3 DNA reads TGCGCCAGCAGCCAGCATAGGGTTGTCACCTACGAGCAGTACTTC.

The genes are TRBV5-1 and TRBJ2-7, with 8 bases that match TRBD1. The CDR3 is 15 residues long. Germline trimming cut 0 bases from V and 3 bases from J; bases unmatched to any gene: 5. The germline V gene encodes CDR1 SGHRS and CDR2 YFSETQ. The CDR3 DNA sequence: TGCGCCAGCAGCTTGGACAACAGGGGGGTCTACGAGCAGTACTTC. It encodes CASSLDNRGVYEQYF.